The present T cell receptor (beta chain) was sequenced within a study of early T cells in non-severe SARS-CoV-2 infection. The wider study: Sequencing of bulk RNA from unsorted whole blood was done, without chain pairing.

V lost 5 bases, J lost 3 bases, and 3 bases stayed unmatched. CDR1 and CDR2 (germline): LNHDA, SQIVND (reference sequence). The CDR3 is 15 amino acids. Unique molecular identifiers were attached to individual cDNA molecules. Each CDR3 protein is one row after TCRdb ran MiXCR on the 5' RACE reads. The sample lists fewer than 60,000 distinct CDR3 sequences; around 9.1% were seen once. Study-wide points: VDJdb-based matching was biased toward anti-spike CD8 responses and missed private and CD4 specificities.

This clonotype was seen ten or more times. What it recognizes is unknown. V gene TRBV19 combines with J gene TRBJ2-1; TRBD2 matches at 11 bases. The specimen was whole blood. The TCR was taken from an adult who was a healthcare worker with PCR-confirmed SARS-CoV-2 infection or an uninfected control (not recorded which). The CDR3 reads CASSPLAGVYNEQFF. Written as DNA, the CDR3 is TGTGCCAGTAGTCCACTAGCGGGAGTCTACAATGAGCAGTTCTTC.